These 19 T cell receptor beta chains were sequenced from one sample in a study of cytomegalovirus exposure and HLA in healthy donors. The PCR made use of 60 Vbeta and 13 Jbeta primers. Only in-frame clones appear in the TCRdb table, and some are missing; sequencing was by immunoSEQ multiplex PCR. Of hundreds of thousands of clones in the sample, around 80% were seen once. The sequenced sample was PBMCs. Receptors originate from a man younger than 40 in good health and CMV-seronegative.

This sequence joins TRBV27 and TRBJ2-7; D gene unclear. The CDR3 spans 13 residues. V dropped 4 bases and J dropped 0 bases, with 7 bases sitting between them. Per the germline V gene, CDR1 is MNHEY and CDR2 is SMNVEV (reference sequence). CDR3 sequence: CASSSMSSYEQYF. DNA for the CDR3: TGTGCCAGCAGTTCGATGAGCTCCTACGAGCAGTACTTC.

Details on this clone: This sample also contains other DNA sequences that code for the same CDR3. The CDR3 bases are TGTGCCAGCTCACCCGGACAGGGGCCAGGAGAGACCCAGTACTTC. Translated: CASSPGQGPGETQYF. The chain has TRBV18 and TRBJ2-5, with 9 bases fitting TRBD1. The trim removed 3 bases at V and 4 bases at J, leaving 6 bases unmatched. Germline V CDR1 and CDR2: KGHSH, LQKENI. This CDR3 is 15 amino acids long.

This chain connects TRBV10-3 to TRBJ1-1; 7 nucleotides align to TRBD1. This CDR3 spans 15 amino acids. V was pared by 3 bases and J by 4 bases, with 8 bases of the junction left unmatched. Germline CDR1 reads ENHRY; CDR2 reads SYGVKD. In DNA form, the CDR3 reads TGTGCCATCAGTGAATTGACAGGGTTGGGCACTGAAGCTTTCTTT. Translated: CAISELTGLGTEAFF.

V is TRBV9 and J is TRBJ2-5; the match to TRBD2 covers 9 bases. Germline values: CDR1 SGDLS, CDR2 YYNGEE. The CDR3 length is 17 residues. Trimming took 6 bases from V and 4 from J; bases not matched to a gene: 16. CDR3 region: CASTYGGRGGRGETQYF. The CDR3 region has the DNA TGTGCCAGCACTTACGGGGGGCGGGGGGGCCGAGGAGAGACCCAGTACTTC. Combining the CDR3 with reference TRBV9 and TRBJ2-5 gives the whole variable domain DSGVTQTPKHLITATGQRVTLRCSPRSGDLSVYWYQQSLDQGLQFLIQYYNGEERAKGNILERFSAQQFPDLHSELNLSSLELGDSALYFCASTYGGRGGRGETQYFGPGTRLLVL.

J is TRBJ2-3 and V is TRBV27; 8 bases are a match to TRBD2. J lost 0 bases, V lost 3 bases, and 11 bases had no gene match. Germline loops: CDR1 MNHEY, CDR2 SMNVEV (reference sequence). The CDR3 sequence is 18 residues long. As DNA, the CDR3 is TGTGCCAGCAGTTTTGGATCGGTCGGGAGGGGGAGCACAGATACGCAGTATTTT. Its translation is CASSFGSVGRGSTDTQYF.

About this clone itself: One end of the junction does not line up with germline, which may come from a read error. The V call is TRBV4-1, the J call TRBJ2-7; D may be TRBD2 (6 bases). The CDR3 extends over 14 amino acids. The V gene's germline CDR1 is MGHRA and CDR2 YSYEKL. The chain's CDR3 is CASSHLGTSYEQYF. CDR3 coding DNA: TGCGCCAGCAGCCACCTGGGGACTTCCTACGAGCAGTATTTC.

The chain recombines TRBV5-1 with TRBJ2-2; 7 bases align to TRBD2. V trimming: 2 bases; J trimming: 0 bases; junction bases outside the gene matches: 4. The CDR3 length is 16 residues. Germline lookup yields CDR1 SGHRS and CDR2 YFSETQ. In DNA, the CDR3 is TGCGCCAGCAGCTTATCGGGGGGAACGAACACCGGGGAGCTGTTTTTT. Protein product: CASSLSGGTNTGELFF.

The gene calls are TRBV4-3 and TRBJ1-4; 12 bases agree with TRBD1. Germline V gives CDR1 LGHNA, CDR2 YSLEER. The CDR3 length is 20 residues. V gave up 0 bases and J gave up 0 bases; unmatched junction bases: 8. The CDR3: CASSQEGQGAFSSTNEKLFF. CDR3 nucleotides: TGCGCCAGCAGCCAAGAGGGACAGGGGGCCTTCTCCTCAACTAATGAAAAACTGTTTTTT.

This clone was seen only a few times. This chain links TRBV9 with TRBJ2-5; TRBD2 is a possible D gene (7 bases). The CDR3 consists of 15 residues. V was pared by 0 bases and J by 3 bases, with 12 bases between. From germline, CDR1 is SGDLS and CDR2 YYNGEE. The CDR3 region is CASSVEGGGKETQYF. The CDR3, as DNA: TGTGCCAGCAGCGTAGAGGGGGGGGGTAAAGAGACCCAGTACTTC.

The genes are TRBV9 and TRBJ2-7, with 8 bases that match TRBD1. CDR1 is SGDLS and CDR2 is YYNGEE in the germline V gene. V shed 0 bases, J shed 2 bases, and the junction held 7 bases outside the gene matches. The CDR3 sequence is 16 residues long. The CDR3 DNA reads TGTGCCAGCAGCGTAGGACGAGGACAGGGAACCTACGAGCAGTACTTC. Its translation: CASSVGRGQGTYEQYF.

The CDR3 bases are TGTGCCAGCAGCTTGCAGGCAGGCTTCGATGAGCAGTTCTTC. The encoded protein is CASSLQAGFDEQFF. The rearrangement joins TRBV5-8 to TRBJ2-1, with D unclear. V was shortened by 1 base and J by 8 bases, with 13 bases between the two germline ends. This CDR3 is built from 14 residues. The germline CDR1 and CDR2 sequences are SGHTS and YDEGEE.

This clone was found a few times. V gene TRBV6-1 combines with J gene TRBJ1-6; perhaps TRBD1 as D (5 bases). Germline CDR1 MNHNS, CDR2 SASEGT. The CDR3 has 15 amino acids. The V and J ends lost 1 base and 3 bases respectively, with 7 bases between them. The CDR3: CASSEVRVYNSPLHF. The CDR3, as DNA: TGTGCCAGCAGTGAAGTCAGGGTCTATAATTCACCCCTCCACTTT.

The table lists this clone with a few counts. The chain links TRBV28 to TRBJ2-1; a possible D gene is TRBD2 (6 bases). The V end was cut by 5 bases, the J end by 6 bases, with 11 bases between. The CDR3 is 13 amino acids. Germline V lookup: CDR1 MDHEN, CDR2 SYDVKM. CDR3 in DNA: TGTGCCAGCAGTCCCTGGAGGGGCAATGAGCAGTTCTTC. As protein: CASSPWRGNEQFF.

This rearrangement joins TRBV27 to TRBJ1-6; D is unclear. Germline CDR1 reads MNHEY; CDR2 reads SMNVEV (reference sequence). CDR3 length equals 14 residues. With 4 bases removed from V and 9 bases from J, the gap between germline ends came to 13 bases. CDR3 in DNA: TGTGCCAGCAGTTATCGGGGATCGGTTTCACCCCTCCACTTT. Protein product: CASSYRGSVSPLHF.

This chain links TRBV7-9 with TRBJ1-1; D is unresolved. The CDR3 contains 9 residues. V lost 5 bases and J lost 11, with 6 bases in between. Germline-derived CDR1 and CDR2 are SEHNR and FQNEAQ (reference sequence). CDR3 sequence reads: CASSPGAFF. DNA of the CDR3: TGTGCCAGCAGCCCCGGGGCTTTCTTT.

The CDR3 spells CASSLGEATAPQPQHF. CDR3 DNA sequence: TGTGCCAGCAGCTTAGGGGAGGCCACTGCGCCTCAGCCCCAGCATTTT. The chain uses TRBV7-3 and TRBJ1-5; D ambiguous. The CDR3 covers 16 residues. V lost 2 bases to trimming and J lost 6 bases, with 17 bases between them. Germline V gives CDR1 SGHTA, CDR2 FQGTGA.

The V call is TRBV6-6, the J call TRBJ2-7; 9 bases align to TRBD1. The CDR3 runs 15 residues. Germline CDR1 reads MNHNY; CDR2 reads SVGAGI (reference sequence). V was pared by 7 bases and J by 0 bases, with 7 bases of the junction left unmatched. CDR3 amino acids: CASTWRGQGSYEQYF. CDR3 sequence (DNA): TGTGCCAGCACTTGGCGGGGACAGGGCTCCTACGAGCAGTACTTC.

The chain recombines TRBV27 with TRBJ1-1; D not certain. V lost 6 bases and J lost 12, with 17 bases in between. The CDR3 sequence is 12 residues long. Germline CDR1 and CDR2: MNHEY and SMNVEV (reference sequence). The CDR3, as DNA: TGTGCCAGCAGAAGCGGTGTGAAGAAAACTTTCTTT. It is translated as CASRSGVKKTFF.

The chain is built from TRBV7-2 and TRBJ2-3, with unresolved D. This CDR3 contains 16 residues. Trimming stripped 5 bases from V and 2 bases from J, with 17 bases between. Germline V gene sequence: CDR1 SGHTA, CDR2 FQGNSA. The CDR3, as DNA: TGTGCCAGCAGCCCAATGGCACAGATTAACACAGATACGCAGTATTTT. Its translation is CASSPMAQINTDTQYF.